A selection of T cell receptor beta chains follows, all from one sample in a study of regulatory T cells in long-lasting Graves disease. TCRdb re-analysed the multiplex PCR reads in MiXCR, keeping a single row per CDR3 protein. The data show more than 300,000 distinct CDR3 sequences, less than 20% seen once. The source was peripheral blood mononuclear cells (PBMCs), collected at new diagnosis, from a patient treated with antithyroid drugs. The source is a female donor with Graves disease. CDR3s include the opening cysteine and the closing phenylalanine or tryptophan. D genes are given only for firm matches. Some rows have no size entry. The others give once, few or many, or a class for an expanded clone.

TRBJ1-1 TRBV10-1 many TRBD1 TGCGCCAGCAGTGAGAACAGGGGCACTGAAGCTTTCTTT CASSENRGTEAFF
TRBJ1-5 TRBV6-2/TRBV6-3 many . TGTGCCAGCAGTTACGGGGGACCGACCAATCAGCCCCAGCATTTT CASSYGGPTNQPQHF
TRBJ2-3 TRBV7-3 few TRBD2 TGTGCCAGCAGCCTTAGCGGGAGTATTACAGATACGCAGTATTTT CASSLSGSITDTQYF
TRBJ2-1 TRBV10-3 many TRBD1 TGTGCCATCAGGGACAGGGGCCGCGAATACAATGAGCAGTTCTTC CAIRDRGREYNEQFF
TRBJ2-1 TRBV2 many TRBD2 TGTGCCAGCAGCCGACTAGCGGGAGTGGCTGAGCAGTTCTTC CASSRLAGVAEQFF
TRBJ1-5 TRBV11-2 . TRBD1 TGTGCCAGCAGCACACACCGACAGGGGAGCAATCAGCCCCAGCATTTT CASSTHRQGSNQPQHF
TRBJ2-7 TRBV19 many . TGTGCCAGTAGAGGGCCCAGGAGCTCCTACGAGCAGTACTTC CASRGPRSSYEQYF
TRBJ1-6 TRBV7-9 . . TGTGCCAGCAGCCTGGTCGCCTATAATTCACCCCTCCACTTT CASSLVAYNSPLHF
TRBJ2-7 TRBV6-2/TRBV6-3 few TRBD1 TGTGCCAGCAGTTCCCCCGCAGGAACAGGGGGCTCCTACGAGCAGTACTTC CASSSPAGTGGSYEQYF
TRBJ2-3 TRBV24-1 many TRBD1 TGTGCCACCAGTGATTACAGGGGTGGGTTTCGCACAGATACGCAGTATTTT CATSDYRGGFRTDTQYF
TRBJ2-1 TRBV5-1 many TRBD1 TGTGCCAGCAGCTTGGGACAGGGGGCAAATGAGCAGTTCTTC CASSLGQGANEQFF
TRBJ2-7 TRBV10-3 many TRBD1 TGTGCCATCAGTGAAATCCCCACAGGGGCCCGCTACGAGCAGTACTTC CAISEIPTGARYEQYF
TRBJ2-5 TRBV28 many . TGTGCCAGCGAAGCCGCCCGTAGGCGGGAAGGGCTCGAGACCCAGTACTTC CASEAARRREGLETQYF
TRBJ1-1 TRBV30 . . TGTGCCTGGAGTCCCCTCGACATGAGGCACACTGAAGCTTTCTTT CAWSPLDMRHTEAFF
TRBJ1-5 TRBV19 . . TGTGCCAGTAGTATACAAAGGGCCAATCAGCCCCAGCATTTT CASSIQRANQPQHF
TRBJ2-5 TRBV27 . . TGTGCCAGCAGTTTATTGAGGGGGGAAGAGACCCAGTACTTC CASSLLRGEETQYF
TRBJ1-1 TRBV20-1 . . TGCAGTGCTACCAGCGGGGGGTTCGTGAGGGGTGAAGCTTTCTTT CSATSGGFVRGEAFF
TRBJ1-2 TRBV20-1 many . TGCAGTGCTTACCCCCTTGGCCCCGCTAACTATGGCTACACCTTC CSAYPLGPANYGYTF
TRBJ2-1 TRBV29-1 few . TGCAGCGTTGGTCCCATACAGGCGGGATCCTACAATGAGCAGTTCTTC CSVGPIQAGSYNEQFF
TRBJ1-4 TRBV5-1 many . TGCGCCAGCAGCTTGGCTTCCGCAGGGGATAATGAAAAACTGTTTTTT CASSLASAGDNEKLFF
TRBJ2-3 TRBV2 many . TGTGCCAGCACTCAAACAGTAGGCACAGATACGCAGTATTTT CASTQTVGTDTQYF
TRBJ1-5 TRBV12-3/TRBV12-4 many . TGTGCCAGCAGTTTTATGCCCGGGGGTCATAGCAATCAGCCCCAGCATTTT CASSFMPGGHSNQPQHF
TRBJ2-2 TRBV27 few TRBD1 TGTGCCAGCAGTTTGGACAGGGGACGAGGGGAGCTGTTTTTT CASSLDRGRGELFF